A selection of T cell receptor beta chains follows, all from one sample in a study of blood T cell repertoires in COVID-19. The protocol was immunoSEQ multiplex PCR, while the TCRdb copy is restricted to in-frame clones and leaves out a portion. The data show 300,000 to 400,000 clones, with 65% to 90% seen just once and approximately 4.4% held by the top ten. Sequences were obtained from PBMCs or T cells enriched from blood (not recorded which). All receptors derive from a woman aged 35 to 49 with acute COVID-19. The CDR3 runs from the conserved cysteine through the conserved F or W. The D gene is left open where the match is weak. A clone size is listed for some rows: how often the clone was seen (once, few, many), or a class if it is expanded.

clone size	J gene	D gene	V gene	CDR3 DNA	CDR3 protein
many	TRBJ2-1	TRBD2	TRBV24-1	TGTGCCACCAGTGACCCGGGACTAGCGGGAGTCCGCAATGAGCAGTTCTTC	CATSDPGLAGVRNEQFF
-	TRBJ2-7	TRBD1	TRBV27	TGTGCCAGCAGTTTACGGGACAGGGGCACCTACGAGCAGTACTTC	CASSLRDRGTYEQYF
-	TRBJ1-6	-	TRBV3-1/TRBV3-2	TGTGCCAGCAGCCCGGGAGTAGCCAATTCACCCCTCCACTTT	CASSPGVANSPLHF
-	TRBJ2-7	TRBD2	TRBV6-2/TRBV6-3	TGTGCCAGCAGTTCTAGCGGGAGCTACACCGAGCAGTACTTC	CASSSSGSYTEQYF
-	TRBJ2-7	TRBD1	TRBV6-2/TRBV6-3	TGTGCCAGCAGTTCTATCTCCGGGACAGACTTC	CASSSISGTDF
-	TRBJ1-5	-	TRBV7-8	TGTGCCAGCAGCCCGGCAAAGGGAGATGGCAATCAGCCCCAGCATTTT	CASSPAKGDGNQPQHF
once	TRBJ2-2	-	TRBV15	TGTGCCACCAGCAGAGATCTCCAGCGGGCGAACACCGGGGAGCTGTTTTTT	CATSRDLQRANTGELFF
-	TRBJ2-1	-	TRBV3-1/TRBV3-2	TGTGCCAGCAGCCAAGCGCCTAGTTACAATGAGCAGTTCTTC	CASSQAPSYNEQFF
-	TRBJ2-7	-	TRBV15	TGTGCCACCAGCAGAGGTGGTCAGGGAAGCTCCTACGAGCAGTACTTC	CATSRGGQGSSYEQYF
-	TRBJ2-1	TRBD2	TRBV28	TGTGCCAGCAGTTTCACGGGACTAGCTTCCTACAATGAGCAGTTCTTC	CASSFTGLASYNEQFF